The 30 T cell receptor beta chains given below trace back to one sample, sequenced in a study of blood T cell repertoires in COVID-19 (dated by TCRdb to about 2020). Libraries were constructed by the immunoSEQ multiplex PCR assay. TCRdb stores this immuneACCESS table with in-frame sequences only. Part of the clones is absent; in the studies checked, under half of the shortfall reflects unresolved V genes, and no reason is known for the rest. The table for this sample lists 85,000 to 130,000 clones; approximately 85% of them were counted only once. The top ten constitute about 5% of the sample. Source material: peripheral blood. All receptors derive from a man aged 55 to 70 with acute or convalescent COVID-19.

Here the CDR3 DNA reads TGTGCCAGCAGCGCCGGGACAGAGAGCTCCTACAATGAGCAGTTCTTC. This codes for CASSAGTESSYNEQFF. The V call is TRBV7-9, the J call TRBJ2-1; TRBD1 matches at 7 bases. CDR3 length equals 16 residues. Germline V gene lookup returns CDR1 SEHNR and CDR2 FQNEAQ (reference sequence). V trimming: 5 bases; J trimming: 0 bases; junction bases outside the gene matches: 7.

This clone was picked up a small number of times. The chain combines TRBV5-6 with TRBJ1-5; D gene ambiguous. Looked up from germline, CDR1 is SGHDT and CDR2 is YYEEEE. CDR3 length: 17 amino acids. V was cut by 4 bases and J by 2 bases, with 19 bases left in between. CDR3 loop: CASSPRPRPGGNQPQHF. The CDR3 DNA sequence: TGTGCCAGCAGCCCACGGCCCAGACCCGGGGGCAATCAGCCCCAGCATTTT.

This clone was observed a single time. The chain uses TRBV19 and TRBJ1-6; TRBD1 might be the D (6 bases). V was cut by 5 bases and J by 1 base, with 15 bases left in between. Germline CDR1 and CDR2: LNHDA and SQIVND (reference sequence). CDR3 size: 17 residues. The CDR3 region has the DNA TGTGCCAGTAGTGTGGAGACAGGTTCATCCTATAATTCACCCCTCCACTTT. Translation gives CASSVETGSSYNSPLHF.

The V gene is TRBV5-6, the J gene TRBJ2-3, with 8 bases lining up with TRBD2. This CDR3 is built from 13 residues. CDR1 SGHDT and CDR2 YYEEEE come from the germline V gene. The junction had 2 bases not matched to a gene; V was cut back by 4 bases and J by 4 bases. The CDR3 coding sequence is TGTGCCAGCAGCAAGACTAGCGCAGATACGCAGTATTTT. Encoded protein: CASSKTSADTQYF.

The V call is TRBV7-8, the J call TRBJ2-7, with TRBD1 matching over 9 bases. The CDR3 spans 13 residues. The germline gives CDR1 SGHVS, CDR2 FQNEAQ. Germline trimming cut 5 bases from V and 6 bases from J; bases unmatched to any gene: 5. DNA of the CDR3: TGTGCCAGCAGCCCGGACAGGGGTGGCGAGCAGTACTTC. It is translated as CASSPDRGGEQYF.

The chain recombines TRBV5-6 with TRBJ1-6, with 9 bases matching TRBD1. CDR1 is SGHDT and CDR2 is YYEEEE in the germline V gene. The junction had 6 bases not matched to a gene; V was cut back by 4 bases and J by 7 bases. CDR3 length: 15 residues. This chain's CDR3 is CASSETTGGNSPLHF. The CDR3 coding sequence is TGTGCCAGCAGCGAAACGACAGGGGGGAATTCACCCCTCCACTTT.

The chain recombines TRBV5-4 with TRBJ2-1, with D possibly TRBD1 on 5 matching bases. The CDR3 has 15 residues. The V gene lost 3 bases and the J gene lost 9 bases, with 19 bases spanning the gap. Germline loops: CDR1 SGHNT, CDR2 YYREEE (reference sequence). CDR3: CASSSTAPGKAEQFF. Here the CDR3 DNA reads TGTGCCAGCAGCTCAACGGCTCCAGGGAAGGCTGAGCAGTTCTTC.

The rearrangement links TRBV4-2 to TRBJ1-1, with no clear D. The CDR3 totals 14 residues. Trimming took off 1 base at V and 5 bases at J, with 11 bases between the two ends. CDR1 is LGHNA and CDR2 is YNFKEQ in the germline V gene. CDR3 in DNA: TGTGCCAGCAGCCAAGGGAGGTTGGGAACTGAAGCTTTCTTT. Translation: CASSQGRLGTEAFF.

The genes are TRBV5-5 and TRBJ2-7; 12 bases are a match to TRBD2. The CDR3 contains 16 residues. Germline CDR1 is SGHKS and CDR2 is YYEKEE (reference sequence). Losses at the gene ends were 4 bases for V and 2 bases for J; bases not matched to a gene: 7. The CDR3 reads CASSLFRTSGAYEQYF. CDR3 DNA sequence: TGTGCCAGCAGCCTATTCCGGACTAGCGGGGCCTACGAGCAGTACTTC.

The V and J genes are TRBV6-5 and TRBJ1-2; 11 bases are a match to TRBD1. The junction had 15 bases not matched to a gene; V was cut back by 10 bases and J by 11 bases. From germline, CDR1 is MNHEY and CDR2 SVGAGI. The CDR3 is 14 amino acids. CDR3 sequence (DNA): TGTGCCACGTTAACGGGACAGGGGGTTTGGCTATACACCTTC. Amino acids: CATLTGQGVWLYTF.

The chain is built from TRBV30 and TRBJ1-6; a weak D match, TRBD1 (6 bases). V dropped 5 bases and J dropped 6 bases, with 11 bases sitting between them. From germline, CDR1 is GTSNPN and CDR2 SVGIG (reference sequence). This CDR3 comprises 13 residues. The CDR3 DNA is TGTGCCTGGGAGGGGGTGGGTAATTCACCCCTCCACTTT. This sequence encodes CAWEGVGNSPLHF.

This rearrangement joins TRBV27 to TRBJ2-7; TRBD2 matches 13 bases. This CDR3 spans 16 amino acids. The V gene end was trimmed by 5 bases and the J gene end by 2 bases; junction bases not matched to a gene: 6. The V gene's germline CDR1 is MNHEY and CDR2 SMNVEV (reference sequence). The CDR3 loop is CASSPWTSGSTYEQYF. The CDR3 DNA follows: TGTGCCAGCAGTCCCTGGACTAGCGGGAGCACCTACGAGCAGTACTTC.

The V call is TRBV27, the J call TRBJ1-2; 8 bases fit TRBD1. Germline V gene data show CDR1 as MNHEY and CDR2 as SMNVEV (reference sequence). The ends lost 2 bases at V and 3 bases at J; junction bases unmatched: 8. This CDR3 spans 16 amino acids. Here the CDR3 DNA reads TGTGCCAGCAGTTTAACCGGACAGGGTTTGGACTATGGCTACACCTTC. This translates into CASSLTGQGLDYGYTF.

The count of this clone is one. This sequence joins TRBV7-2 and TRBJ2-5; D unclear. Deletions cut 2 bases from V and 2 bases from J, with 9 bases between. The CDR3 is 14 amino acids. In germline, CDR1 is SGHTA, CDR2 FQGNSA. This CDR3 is CASSLTTVQETQYF. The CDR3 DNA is TGTGCCAGCAGCTTAACTACGGTTCAAGAGACCCAGTACTTC. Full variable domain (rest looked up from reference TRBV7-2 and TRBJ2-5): GAGVSQSPSNKVTEKGKDVELRCDPISGHTALYWYRQSLGQGLEFLIYFQGNSAPDKSGLPSDRFSAERTGGSVSTLTIQRTQQEDSAVYLCASSLTTVQETQYFGPGTRLLVL.

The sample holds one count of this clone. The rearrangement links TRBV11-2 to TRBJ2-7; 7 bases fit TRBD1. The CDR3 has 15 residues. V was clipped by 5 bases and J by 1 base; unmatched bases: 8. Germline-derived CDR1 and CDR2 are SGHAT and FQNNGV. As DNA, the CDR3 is TGTGCCAGCAGCCCTACCGGGACAGTTTCCTACGAGCAGTACTTC. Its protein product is CASSPTGTVSYEQYF.

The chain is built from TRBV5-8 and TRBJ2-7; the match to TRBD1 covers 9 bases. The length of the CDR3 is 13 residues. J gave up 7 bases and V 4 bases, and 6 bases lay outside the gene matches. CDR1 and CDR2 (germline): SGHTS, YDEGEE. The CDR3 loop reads CASSGDRAGEQYF. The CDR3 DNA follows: TGTGCCAGCAGCGGGGACAGGGCGGGGGAGCAGTACTTC.

The CDR3 spells CASSQNSGLQETQYF. DNA of the CDR3: TGTGCCAGCAGCCAAAATAGCGGGCTACAAGAGACCCAGTACTTC. This sequence joins TRBV14 and TRBJ2-5; 7 nucleotides agree with TRBD2. This CDR3 spans 15 amino acids. CDR1 and CDR2 from the germline V gene are SGHDN and FVKESK. V was clipped by 2 bases and J by 2 bases; unmatched bases: 5.

CDR3 in amino acids: CASSRGQGRSSYNSPLHF. The DNA for the CDR3 is TGTGCCAGCAGTCGAGGCCAAGGCCGAAGCTCCTATAATTCACCCCTCCACTTT. The chain recombines TRBV7-9 with TRBJ1-6; no definite D call. Trimming cost V 6 bases and J 0 bases, with 18 bases left between them. Germline CDR1 reads SEHNR; CDR2 reads FQNEAQ (reference sequence). The CDR3 runs 18 residues.

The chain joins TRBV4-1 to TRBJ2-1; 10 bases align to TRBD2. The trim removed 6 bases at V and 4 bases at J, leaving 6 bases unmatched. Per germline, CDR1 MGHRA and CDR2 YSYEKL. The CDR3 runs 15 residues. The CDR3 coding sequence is TGCGCCAGCAGACCGACTAGCGGGCGGTACAATGAGCAGTTCTTC. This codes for CASRPTSGRYNEQFF.

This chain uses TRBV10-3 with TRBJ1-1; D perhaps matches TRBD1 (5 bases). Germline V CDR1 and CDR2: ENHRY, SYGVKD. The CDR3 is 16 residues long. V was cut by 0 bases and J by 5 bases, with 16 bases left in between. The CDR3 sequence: CAISESPAGSVTEAFF. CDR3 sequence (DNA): TGTGCCATCAGTGAGTCACCCGCAGGGTCGGTTACTGAAGCTTTCTTT.

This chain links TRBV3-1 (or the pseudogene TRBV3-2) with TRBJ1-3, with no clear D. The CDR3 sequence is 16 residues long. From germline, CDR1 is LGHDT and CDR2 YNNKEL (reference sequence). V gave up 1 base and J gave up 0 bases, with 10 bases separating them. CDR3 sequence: CASSQVSGSSGNTIYF. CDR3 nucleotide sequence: TGTGCCAGCAGCCAAGTTTCCGGGAGCTCTGGAAACACCATATATTTT.

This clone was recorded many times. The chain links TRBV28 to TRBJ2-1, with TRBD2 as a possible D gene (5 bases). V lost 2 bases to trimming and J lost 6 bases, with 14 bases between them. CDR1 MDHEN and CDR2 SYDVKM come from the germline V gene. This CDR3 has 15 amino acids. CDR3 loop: CASSLDVASTNEQFF. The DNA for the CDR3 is TGTGCCAGCAGTTTAGACGTGGCTAGCACCAATGAGCAGTTCTTC.

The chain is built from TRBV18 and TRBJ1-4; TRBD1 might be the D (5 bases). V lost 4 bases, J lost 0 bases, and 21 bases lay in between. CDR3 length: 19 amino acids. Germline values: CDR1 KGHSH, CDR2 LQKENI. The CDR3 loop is CASSRYPGTEAATNEKLFF. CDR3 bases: TGTGCCAGCTCACGATATCCCGGGACTGAGGCTGCAACTAATGAAAAACTGTTTTTT.

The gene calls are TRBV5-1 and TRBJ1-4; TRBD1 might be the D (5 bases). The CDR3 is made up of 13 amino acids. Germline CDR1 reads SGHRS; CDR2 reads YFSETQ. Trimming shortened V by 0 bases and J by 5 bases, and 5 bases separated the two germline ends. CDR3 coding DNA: TGCGCCAGCAGCTTGGACAGGAATGAAAAACTGTTTTTT. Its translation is CASSLDRNEKLFF.

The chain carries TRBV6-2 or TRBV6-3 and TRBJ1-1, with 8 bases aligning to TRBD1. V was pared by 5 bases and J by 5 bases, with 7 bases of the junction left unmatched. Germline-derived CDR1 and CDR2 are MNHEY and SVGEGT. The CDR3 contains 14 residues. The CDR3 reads CASSVWTGRTEAFF. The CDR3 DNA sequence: TGTGCCAGCAGTGTCTGGACAGGGCGAACTGAAGCTTTCTTT.

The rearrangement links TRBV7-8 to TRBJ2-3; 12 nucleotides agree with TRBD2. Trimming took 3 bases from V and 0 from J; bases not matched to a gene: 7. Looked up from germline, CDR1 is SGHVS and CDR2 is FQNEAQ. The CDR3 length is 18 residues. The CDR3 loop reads CASSFNSGLAGSTDTQYF. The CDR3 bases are TGTGCCAGCAGCTTCAACTCAGGACTAGCGGGGAGCACAGATACGCAGTATTTT. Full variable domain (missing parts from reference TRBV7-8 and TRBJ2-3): GAGVSQSPRYKVAKRGQDVALRCDPISGHVSLFWYQQALGQGPEFLTYFQNEAQLDKSGLPSDRFFAERPEGSVSTLKIQRTQQEDSAVYLCASSFNSGLAGSTDTQYFGPGTRLTVL.

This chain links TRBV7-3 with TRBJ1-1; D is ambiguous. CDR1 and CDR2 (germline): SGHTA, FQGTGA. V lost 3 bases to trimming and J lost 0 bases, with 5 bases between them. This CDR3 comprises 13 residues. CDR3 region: CASSLELNTEAFF. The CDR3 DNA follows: TGTGCCAGCAGCTTGGAGCTGAACACTGAAGCTTTCTTT.

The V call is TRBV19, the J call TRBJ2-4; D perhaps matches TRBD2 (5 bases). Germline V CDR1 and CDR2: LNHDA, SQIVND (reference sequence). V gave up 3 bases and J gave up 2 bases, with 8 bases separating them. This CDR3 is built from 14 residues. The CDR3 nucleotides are TGTGCCAGTAGTATTAGAGGGACCAAAAACATTCAGTACTTC. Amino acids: CASSIRGTKNIQYF.

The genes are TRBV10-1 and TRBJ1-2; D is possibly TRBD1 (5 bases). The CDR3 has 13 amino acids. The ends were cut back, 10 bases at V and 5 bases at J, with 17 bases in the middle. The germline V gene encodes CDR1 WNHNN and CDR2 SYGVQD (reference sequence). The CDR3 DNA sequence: TGCGCCAAGCTCCGGGACTCTTCATATGGCTACACCTTC. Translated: CAKLRDSSYGYTF.

CDR3: CASSQHGTIDEQYF. The CDR3 nucleotides read TGTGCCAGCAGCCAACACGGGACAATCGACGAGCAGTACTTC. This chain uses TRBV3-1 (or the pseudogene TRBV3-2) with TRBJ2-7, with D tentatively TRBD1 (6 bases). The germline gives CDR1 LGHDT, CDR2 YNNKEL (reference sequence). Trimming cost V 2 bases and J 5 bases, with 13 bases left between them. The CDR3 has 14 amino acids.